These 8 T cell receptor beta chains were sequenced from one sample in a study of neurological immune-mediated disorders. Regarding time point: longitudinal time-point 1 (baseline). TCRdb ran MiXCR on the 5' RACE reads and lists one entry per CDR3 protein. Among about 60,000 distinct CDR3 sequences listed, around 10% were seen once. The sample was PBMCs. The receptors were sampled from a male donor with HTLV-1-associated myelopathy (HAM/TSP).

The table lists this clonotype with many counts. The chain couples TRBV29-1 to TRBJ1-2; D is unresolved. The CDR3 is 10 residues long. The V end lost 4 bases, the J end lost 5 bases, and 5 bases lay between the germline ends. Per germline, CDR1 SQVTM and CDR2 ANQGSEA. The CDR3 spells CSVGSYGYTF. CDR3 nucleotides: TGCAGCGTTGGCAGTTATGGCTACACCTTC.

There are many counts of this clonotype. V gene TRBV24-1 combines with J gene TRBJ2-2; no definite D call. CDR1 and CDR2 from the germline V gene are KGHDR and SFDVKD. Trimming left V 7 bases short and J 3 bases short, with 11 bases between. This CDR3 is 14 amino acids long. In DNA form, the CDR3 reads TGTGCCACCAGCAAGAAGGGCTACACCGGGGAGCTGTTTTTT. Amino acids: CATSKKGYTGELFF.

This clonotype was seen repeatedly, ten times or more. The chain joins TRBV9 to TRBJ1-6; 9 nucleotides match TRBD1. Germline CDR1 reads SGDLS; CDR2 reads YYNGEE. The CDR3 is made up of 16 amino acids. V dropped 3 bases and J dropped 7; count of bases not matched to a gene: 8. CDR3 coding DNA: TGTGCCAGCAGCGCTCCACAGGGGGCGGGAAATTCACCCCTCCACTTT. This encodes CASSAPQGAGNSPLHF. Full variable domain (outside the CDR3, taken from reference TRBV9 and TRBJ1-6): DSGVTQTPKHLITATGQRVTLRCSPRSGDLSVYWYQQSLDQGLQFLIQYYNGEERAKGNILERFSAQQFPDLHSELNLSSLELGDSALYFCASSAPQGAGNSPLHFGNGTRLTVT.

The chain links TRBV2 to TRBJ2-3, with D unclear. Germline V lookup: CDR1 SNHLY, CDR2 FYNNEI. This CDR3 is built from 15 residues. The V end lost 0 bases, the J end lost 8 bases, and 15 bases lay between the germline ends. Written as DNA, the CDR3 is TGTGCCAGCAGTGAAGCTTCGCTGGTTTCGGGTACGCAGTATTTT. Residues: CASSEASLVSGTQYF.

This clonotype was counted at least ten times. V usage is TRBV7-8 and J usage is TRBJ2-4; D not certain. The V end was cut by 2 bases, the J end by 6 bases, with 11 bases between. The CDR3 contains 14 residues. The germline CDR1 and CDR2 sequences are SGHVS and FQNEAQ. The CDR3 nucleotides are TGTGCCAGCAGCTTAAGCCGGGCACCAAACATTCAGTACTTC. The encoded protein is CASSLSRAPNIQYF. Full variable domain (missing parts from reference TRBV7-8 and TRBJ2-4): GAGVSQSPRYKVAKRGQDVALRCDPISGHVSLFWYQQALGQGPEFLTYFQNEAQLDKSGLPSDRFFAERPEGSVSTLKIQRTQQEDSAVYLCASSLSRAPNIQYFGAGTRLSVL.

This clonotype was counted many times. V usage is TRBV2 and J usage is TRBJ2-1, with TRBD1 as a possible D gene (6 bases). With 5 bases removed from V and 2 bases from J, the gap between germline ends came to 16 bases. This CDR3 has 16 residues. Germline CDR1 reads SNHLY; CDR2 reads FYNNEI. The CDR3: CASSLQGSPPYNEQFF. In DNA form, the CDR3 reads TGTGCCAGCAGTCTCCAGGGGTCCCCTCCCTACAATGAGCAGTTCTTC.

This clonotype was recorded at least ten times. V gene TRBV10-3 combines with J gene TRBJ2-5; 8 bases match TRBD2. Germline CDR1 is ENHRY and CDR2 is SYGVKD. The CDR3 is made up of 15 amino acids. J was trimmed by 4 bases and V by 0 bases; bases with no gene match: 4. The CDR3 region is CAISESGLVGETQYF. CDR3 DNA: TGTGCCATCAGTGAGTCGGGACTAGTTGGAGAGACCCAGTACTTC.

This clonotype was recorded many times. The genes are TRBV5-1 and TRBJ2-7, with unresolved D. Germline V gene lookup returns CDR1 SGHRS and CDR2 YFSETQ. This CDR3 spans 13 amino acids. V was shortened by 1 base and J by 3 bases, with 8 bases between the two germline ends. CDR3 in amino acids: CASSLRLDYEQYF. The CDR3 region has the DNA TGCGCCAGCAGCTTGCGTCTAGACTACGAGCAGTACTTC.